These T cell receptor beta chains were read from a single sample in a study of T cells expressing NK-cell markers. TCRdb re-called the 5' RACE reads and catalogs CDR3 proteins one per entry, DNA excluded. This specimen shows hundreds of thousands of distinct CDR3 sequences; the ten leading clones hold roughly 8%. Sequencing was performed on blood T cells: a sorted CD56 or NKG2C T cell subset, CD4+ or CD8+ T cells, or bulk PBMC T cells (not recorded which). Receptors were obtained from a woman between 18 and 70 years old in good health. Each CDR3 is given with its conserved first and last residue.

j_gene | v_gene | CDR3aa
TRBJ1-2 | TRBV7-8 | CASGGQMGYTF
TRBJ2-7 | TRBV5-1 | CASRRGTGVSYEQYF
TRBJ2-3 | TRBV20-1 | CSARSSVEPDTQYF
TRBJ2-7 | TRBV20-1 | CSASGTVAIYEQYF
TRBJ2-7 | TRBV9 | CASSVGTSNYEQYF
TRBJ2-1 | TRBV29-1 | CSVSRQPNYNEQFF
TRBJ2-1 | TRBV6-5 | CASSSQRGGSYNEQFF
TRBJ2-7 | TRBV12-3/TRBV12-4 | CASSLGQVTYEQYF
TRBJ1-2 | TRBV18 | CASSPLETGGHGYTF
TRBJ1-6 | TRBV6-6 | CASRDINSPLHF
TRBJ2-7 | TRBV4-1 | CASSQGPAYEQYF
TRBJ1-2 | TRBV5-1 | CASSLAQGDYGYTF
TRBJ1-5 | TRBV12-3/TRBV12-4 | CASSVGTGGNQPQHF
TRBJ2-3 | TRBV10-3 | CAISAASGHTDTQYF
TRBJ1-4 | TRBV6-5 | CASRNSGGRSEKLFF
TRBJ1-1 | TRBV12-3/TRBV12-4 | CASSFVLWDTEAFF
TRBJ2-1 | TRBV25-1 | CASSEYISEYNEQFF
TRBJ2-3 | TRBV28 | CASIGGGVADTQYF
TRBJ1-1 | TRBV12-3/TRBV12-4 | CASSSDRGAEAFF
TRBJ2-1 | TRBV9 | CASSVGGQAYNEQFF
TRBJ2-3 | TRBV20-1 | CSATQGSTDTQYF
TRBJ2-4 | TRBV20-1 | CSARGGAAKNIQYF
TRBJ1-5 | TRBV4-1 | CASSQGWGVNQPQHF
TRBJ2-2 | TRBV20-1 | CSATPLDTGELFF
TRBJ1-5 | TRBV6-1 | CASSPGQGHQPQHF
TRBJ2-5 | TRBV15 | CATSRPRTFQETQYF
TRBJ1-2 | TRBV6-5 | CASSYPAGGDGYTF
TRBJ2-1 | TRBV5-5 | CASPLPGSGVNEQFF
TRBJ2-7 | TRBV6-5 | CASSIQAPYEQYF
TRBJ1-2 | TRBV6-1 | CASRSDRGSSYGYTF
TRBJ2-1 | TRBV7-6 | CASSSPGGRGEQFF
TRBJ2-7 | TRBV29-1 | CSVERRDSYEQYF
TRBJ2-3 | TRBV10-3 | CAIQGTSTDTQYF
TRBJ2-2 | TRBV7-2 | CASSLERPPGELFF
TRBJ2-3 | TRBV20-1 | CSASKGGTVEDTQYF
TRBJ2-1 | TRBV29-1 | CSTNIAGVGQNEQFF
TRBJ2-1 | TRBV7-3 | CASSLWQGEGEQFF
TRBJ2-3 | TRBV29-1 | CSVHGTSTDTQYF
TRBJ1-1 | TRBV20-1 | CSAQGHLNTEAFF
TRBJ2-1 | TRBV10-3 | CASRAGGSYNEQFF
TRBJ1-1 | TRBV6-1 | CASKVGGGMNTEAFF
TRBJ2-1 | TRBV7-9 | CASSFRDWHNEQFF
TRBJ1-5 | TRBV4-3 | CASSQEGDQPQHF